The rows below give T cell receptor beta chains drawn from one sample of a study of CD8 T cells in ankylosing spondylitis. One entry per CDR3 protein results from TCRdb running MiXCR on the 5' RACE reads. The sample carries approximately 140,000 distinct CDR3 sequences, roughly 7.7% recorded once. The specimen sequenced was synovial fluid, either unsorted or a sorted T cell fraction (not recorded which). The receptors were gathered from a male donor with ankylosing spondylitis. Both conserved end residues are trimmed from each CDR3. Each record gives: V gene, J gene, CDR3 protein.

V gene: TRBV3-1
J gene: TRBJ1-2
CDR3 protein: ASSQATGRNGYT

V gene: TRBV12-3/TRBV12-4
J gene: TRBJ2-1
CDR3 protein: ASTSGPYNEQF

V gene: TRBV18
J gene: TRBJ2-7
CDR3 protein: ASSPRQDRYEQY

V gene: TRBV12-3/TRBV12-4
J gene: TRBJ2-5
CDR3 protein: ASSLERAETQY

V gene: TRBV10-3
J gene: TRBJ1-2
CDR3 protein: AISESPGRENYGYT

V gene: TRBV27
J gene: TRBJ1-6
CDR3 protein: ATRSGGSYNSPLH

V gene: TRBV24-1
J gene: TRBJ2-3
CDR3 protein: ATSDPRGGRTDTQY

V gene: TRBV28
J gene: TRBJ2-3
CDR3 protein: ANSGTGSSADTQY

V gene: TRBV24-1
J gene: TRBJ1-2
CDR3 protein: ATSDRGTGDGYT

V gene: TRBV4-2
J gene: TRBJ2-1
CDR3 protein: ASSQGGPSGVYNEQF

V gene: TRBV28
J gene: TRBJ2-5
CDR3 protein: ASSSLAGQETQY

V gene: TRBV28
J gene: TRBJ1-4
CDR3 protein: AIQDIGTNEKLF

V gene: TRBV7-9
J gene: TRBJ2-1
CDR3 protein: ASSLLLNEQF

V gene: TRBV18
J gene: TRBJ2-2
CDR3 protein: ASSPQMNTGELF

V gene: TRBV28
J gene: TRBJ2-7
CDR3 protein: ASTRTRGQGIHEQY

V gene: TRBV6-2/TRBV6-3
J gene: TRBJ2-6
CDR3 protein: ASMQSGANVLT

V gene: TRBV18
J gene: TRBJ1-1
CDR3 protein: ASSPKREQPEAF

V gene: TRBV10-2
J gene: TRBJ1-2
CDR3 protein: ASSESPGIGGYT

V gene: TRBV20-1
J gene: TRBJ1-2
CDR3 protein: SASSAGANYGYT

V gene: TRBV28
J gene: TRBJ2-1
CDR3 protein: ASSLGGDWGDNEQF

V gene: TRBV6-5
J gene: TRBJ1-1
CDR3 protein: ASSSWGTEAF

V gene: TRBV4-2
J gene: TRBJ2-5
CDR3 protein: ASSLGSGKQETQY

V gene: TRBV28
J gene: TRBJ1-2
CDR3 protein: ASSPSRADSNYGYT

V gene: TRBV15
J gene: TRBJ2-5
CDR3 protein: ATSSRAYQETQY

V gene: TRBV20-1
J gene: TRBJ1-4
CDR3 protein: SMPDATNEKLF

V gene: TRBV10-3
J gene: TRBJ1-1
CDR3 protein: AISAPPKGGNTEAF

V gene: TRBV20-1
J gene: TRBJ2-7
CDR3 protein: SARGSPGDEQY

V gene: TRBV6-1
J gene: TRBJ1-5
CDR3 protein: ASSDRGMGGFQPQH

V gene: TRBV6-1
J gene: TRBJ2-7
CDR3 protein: ASSKDRSSYEQY

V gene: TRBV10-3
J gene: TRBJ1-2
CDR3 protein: AINTGGMNYGYT

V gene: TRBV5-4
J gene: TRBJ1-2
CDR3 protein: ASSLRSGAAGYT

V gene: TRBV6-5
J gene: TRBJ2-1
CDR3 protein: ASSYSIRGYEQF

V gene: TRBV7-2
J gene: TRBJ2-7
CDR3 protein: ASNLSGGNSYEQY

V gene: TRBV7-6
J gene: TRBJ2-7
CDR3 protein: ASSLDAGATYEQY

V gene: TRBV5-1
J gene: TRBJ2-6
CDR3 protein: ASSSDLSGANVLT

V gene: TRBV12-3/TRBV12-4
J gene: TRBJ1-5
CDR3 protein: ASSRTGDQPQH

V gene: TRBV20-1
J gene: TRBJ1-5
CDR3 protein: SAHDQKGPQH

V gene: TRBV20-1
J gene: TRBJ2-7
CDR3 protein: SASPVPGTGYEQY

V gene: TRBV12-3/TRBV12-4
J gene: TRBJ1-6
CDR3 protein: ASSSGGRHSPLH

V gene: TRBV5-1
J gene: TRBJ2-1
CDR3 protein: ASSHGTSGSNEQF

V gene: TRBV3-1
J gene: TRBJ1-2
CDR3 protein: ASSQDLTGSGYT

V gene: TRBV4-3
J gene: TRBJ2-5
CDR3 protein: ASSQGLAGETQY

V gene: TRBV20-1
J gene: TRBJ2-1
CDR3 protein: SASRAIRSYNEQF

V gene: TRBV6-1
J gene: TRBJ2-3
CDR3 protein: ASSVMTVYTDTQY

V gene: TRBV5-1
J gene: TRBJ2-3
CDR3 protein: ASSPTGILDTQY

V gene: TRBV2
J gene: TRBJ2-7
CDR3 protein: ASSYGYEQY

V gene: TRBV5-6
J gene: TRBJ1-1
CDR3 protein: ASSLRKTEAF

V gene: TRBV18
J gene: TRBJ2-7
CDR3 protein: ASSRGEASYEQY

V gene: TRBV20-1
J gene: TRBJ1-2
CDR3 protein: SASRGQGYGYT

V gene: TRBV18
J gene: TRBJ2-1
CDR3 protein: ASSPPSGRTNNEQF

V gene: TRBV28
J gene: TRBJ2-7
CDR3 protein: ASSSRGYEQY

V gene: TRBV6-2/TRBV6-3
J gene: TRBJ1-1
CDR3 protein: ASSYRGLTEAF

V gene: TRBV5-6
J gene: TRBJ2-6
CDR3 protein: ASSARLAGANVLT

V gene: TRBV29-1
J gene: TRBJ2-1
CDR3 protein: SVLRYSYNEQF

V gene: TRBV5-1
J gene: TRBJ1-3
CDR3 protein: ASSSAGIGNTIY

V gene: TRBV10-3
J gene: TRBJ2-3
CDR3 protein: AISKPGQGGPDTQY

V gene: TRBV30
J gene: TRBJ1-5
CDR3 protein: AWSRAGHQPQH